This T cell receptor beta chain came from a study of T cell responses to AZD1222 COVID-19 vaccine. Overall study findings and caveats: A rise in Spike-specific TCR breadth and depth followed two AZD1222 doses. Baseline antibody screening turned up just 6 or 7 seropositive AZD1222 recipients. It should be noted that donors were predominantly white British and more often female, and clonal diversity was possibly underestimated. A reported finding is that nearly half of spike-specific TCRs target unmutated variant regions.

Looked up from germline, CDR1 is MNHEY and CDR2 is SMNVEV (reference sequence). The CDR3 runs 17 residues. J was trimmed by 6 bases and V by 6 bases; bases with no gene match: 10. Details on this clone: Its antigen is unknown.

TCRdb's copy holds only in-frame clones and misses some; the assay was immunoSEQ multiplex PCR. In the table there are around 60,000 clones, approximately 90% of which are singletons. The rearrangement joins TRBV27 to TRBJ2-3, with 15 positions matching TRBD2. The clonotype originates from an adult in good health. Specimen: peripheral blood, collected on day 0 of AZD1222 vaccination. The chain's CDR3 is CASSVGLAGGPRDTQYF. CDR3 DNA sequence: TGTGCCAGCAGCGTAGGACTAGCGGGGGGGCCGAGGGATACGCAGTATTTT.